This T cell receptor (beta chain) was captured in a study of cytomegalovirus exposure and HLA in healthy donors. Study-wide results and caveats: The tendency of first-cohort TCR clusters to co-occur in the roughly 110 validation repertoires was the finding of a later analysis. Whilst most TCR sequences proved rare, a subset of public TCRs occurred across many donors.

CDR3 size: 15 residues. Trimming took off 4 bases at V and 7 bases at J, with 17 bases between the two ends. CDR1 is SGDLS, CDR2 YYNGEE, per germline. To note about this clone: The antigen is undetermined.

Using immunoSEQ multiplex PCR, the repertoire was profiled, and TCRdb retains in-frame clones only, with some absent. The data hold roughly 120,000 clones, with about 85% observed a single time. The specimen was PBMCs. The clonotype originates from a man younger than 35 in good health and CMV-seropositive. The V gene is TRBV9, the J gene TRBJ1-4, with D tentatively TRBD1 (6 bases). The CDR3, as DNA: TGTGCCAGCAGCCCGTGGGGGGGCAGCGGTGAAAAACTGTTTTTT. This encodes CASSPWGGSGEKLFF.